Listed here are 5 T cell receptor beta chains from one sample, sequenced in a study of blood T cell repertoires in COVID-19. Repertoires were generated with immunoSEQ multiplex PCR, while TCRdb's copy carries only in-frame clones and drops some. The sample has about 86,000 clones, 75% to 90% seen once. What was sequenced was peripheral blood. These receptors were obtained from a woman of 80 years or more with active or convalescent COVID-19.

The CDR3 coding sequence is TGTGCCAGCAGTTACCCCAGGGGAAACACCATATATTTT. It translates to CASSYPRGNTIYF. The rearrangement links TRBV28 to TRBJ1-3; D uncertain. Germline assignment: CDR1 MDHEN and CDR2 SYDVKM. V lost 4 bases and J 4 bases, leaving 8 bases between the germline ends. CDR3 length equals 13 residues. The full variable domain, in which reference TRBV28 and TRBJ1-3 provide the parts outside the CDR3, is DVKVTQSSRYLVKRTGEKVFLECVQDMDHENMFWYRQDPGLGLRLIYFSYDVKMKEKGDIPEGYSVSREKKERFSLILESASTNQTSMYLCASSYPRGNTIYFGEGSWLTVV.

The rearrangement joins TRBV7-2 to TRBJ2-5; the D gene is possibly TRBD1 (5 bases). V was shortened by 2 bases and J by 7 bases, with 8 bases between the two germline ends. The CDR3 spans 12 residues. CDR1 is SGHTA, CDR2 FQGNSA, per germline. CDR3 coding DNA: TGTGCCAGCAGCTTACAGGGTTGGACCCAGTACTTC. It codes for CASSLQGWTQYF.

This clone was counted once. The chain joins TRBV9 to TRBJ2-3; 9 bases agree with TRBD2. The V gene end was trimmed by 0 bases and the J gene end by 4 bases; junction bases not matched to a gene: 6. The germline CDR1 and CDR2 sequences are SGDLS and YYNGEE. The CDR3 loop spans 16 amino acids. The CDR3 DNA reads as TGTGCCAGCAGCGTAGCGGCGGGGGGGCAGGCAGATACGCAGTATTTT. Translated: CASSVAAGGQADTQYF.

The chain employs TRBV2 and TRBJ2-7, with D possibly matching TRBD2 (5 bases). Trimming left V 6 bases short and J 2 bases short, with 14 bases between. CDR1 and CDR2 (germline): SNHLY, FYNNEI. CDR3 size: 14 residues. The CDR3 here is CASSTGLETYEQYF. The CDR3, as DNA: TGTGCCAGCAGCACTGGACTGGAGACCTACGAGCAGTACTTC.

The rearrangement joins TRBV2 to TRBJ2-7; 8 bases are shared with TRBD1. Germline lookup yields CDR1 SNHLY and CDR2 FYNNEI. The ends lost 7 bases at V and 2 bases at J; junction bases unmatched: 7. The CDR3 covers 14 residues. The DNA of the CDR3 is TGTGCCAGCATAGAGGCGGGACAGGCCTACGAGCAGTACTTC. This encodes CASIEAGQAYEQYF.